One sample yielded the 21 T cell receptor beta chains listed below, sequenced in a study of cytomegalovirus exposure and HLA in healthy donors. PCR employed 60 Vbeta and 13 Jbeta primers. Sequencing used immunoSEQ multiplex PCR; TCRdb keeps in-frame clones, though not all of them. The sample lists almost 95,000 clones; around 69% were seen once. Sequencing was done on a sample of PBMCs. These receptors came from a man aged 25-45 years in good health and CMV-seronegative.

The chain carries TRBV7-6 and TRBJ1-1; D not certain. The ends were cut back, 5 bases at V and 4 bases at J, with 11 bases in the middle. The CDR3 totals 13 residues. Germline V CDR1 and CDR2: SGHVS, FNYEAQ. The CDR3 is CASSPLSGTEAFF. In nucleotides, the CDR3 is TGTGCCAGCAGCCCCCTCTCCGGCACTGAAGCTTTCTTT.

This clone was seen once. The chain has TRBV9 and TRBJ2-2; 9 bases align to TRBD1. With 3 bases clipped from V and 4 bases from J, the junction kept 4 bases outside the gene matches. Germline values: CDR1 SGDLS, CDR2 YYNGEE. This CDR3 is 15 amino acids long. CDR3 nucleotides: TGTGCCAGCAGCGCACAGGGGGCCAGCACCGGGGAGCTGTTTTTT. The encoded protein is CASSAQGASTGELFF.

The chain joins TRBV7-9 to TRBJ2-1; D uncertain. Per germline, CDR1 SEHNR and CDR2 FQNEAQ (reference sequence). This CDR3 contains 12 residues. The V end lost 6 bases, the J end lost 7 bases, and 10 bases lay between the germline ends. The DNA for the CDR3 is TGTGCCAGCAGTCCCGTCGGGAATGAGCAGTTCTTC. Translated: CASSPVGNEQFF.

The table lists this clone with a few counts. This chain links TRBV7-3 with TRBJ2-3, with 7 bases fitting TRBD2. CDR1 is SGHTA and CDR2 is FQGTGA in the germline V gene. The CDR3 runs to 15 residues. V trimming: 2 bases; J trimming: 7 bases; junction bases outside the gene matches: 9. Here the CDR3 reads CASSLSSSGINTQYF. The DNA of the CDR3 is TGTGCCAGCAGCTTATCATCTAGCGGAATTAATACGCAGTATTTT.

The chain recombines TRBV19 with TRBJ1-5; 7 bases match TRBD1. The germline CDR1 and CDR2 sequences are LNHDA and SQIVND (reference sequence). The V gene end was trimmed by 0 bases and the J gene end by 9 bases; junction bases not matched to a gene: 11. The CDR3 contains 16 residues. The CDR3 bases are TGTGCCAGTAGTATAGATGACAGGGCCTACACGCGGCCCCAGCATTTT. Amino acids: CASSIDDRAYTRPQHF.

This clone was seen more than once but under ten times. For the CDR3, the DNA is TGTGCCAGTACAAAGCCCGGGACAGGGTCCTACGAGCAGTACTTC. Protein sequence: CASTKPGTGSYEQYF. The chain joins TRBV2 to TRBJ2-7; 9 bases fit TRBD1. Germline CDR1 reads SNHLY; CDR2 reads FYNNEI. This CDR3 is 15 amino acids long. The J segment lost 1 base and the V segment lost 9 bases, leaving 10 bases of the junction unmatched.

This clone was recorded only once. V gene TRBV5-1 combines with J gene TRBJ1-4, with D possibly being TRBD1 (5 bases). Trimming stripped 1 base from V and 0 bases from J, with 13 bases between. CDR1 is SGHRS, CDR2 YFSETQ, per germline. The CDR3 contains 17 residues. The CDR3 nucleotides read TGCGCCAGCAGCTTGCCTCCGACAGCCCCAACTAATGAAAAACTGTTTTTT. Translating it yields CASSLPPTAPTNEKLFF.

The chain carries TRBV27 and TRBJ1-5; D is undetermined. Germline CDR1 MNHEY, CDR2 SMNVEV (reference sequence). The CDR3 consists of 13 residues. Trimming left V 5 bases short and J 3 bases short, with 8 bases between. For the CDR3, the DNA is TGTGCCAGCAGTCGGGGTCTCAATCAGCCCCAGCATTTT. Its translation is CASSRGLNQPQHF.

This clone was seen more than once but under ten times. The chain combines TRBV6-5 with TRBJ2-2; unclear D gene. Trimming removed 6 bases from V and 3 bases from J, with 8 bases in between. Germline CDR1 and CDR2: MNHEY and SVGAGI. This CDR3 spans 13 amino acids. The DNA of the CDR3 is TGTGCCAGCAGACCACAAGACACCGGGGAGCTGTTTTTT. It translates to CASRPQDTGELFF.

V and J are TRBV2 and TRBJ2-3; the match to TRBD2 covers 9 bases. The CDR3 is made up of 14 amino acids. Trimming took 5 bases from V and 1 from J; bases not matched to a gene: 1. Germline CDR1 is SNHLY and CDR2 is FYNNEI. CDR3 DNA sequence: TGTGCCAGCAGTTCTAGCGGGGGCACAGATACGCAGTATTTT. It specifies CASSSSGGTDTQYF. Full variable domain (missing parts from reference TRBV2 and TRBJ2-3): EPEVTQTPSHQVTQMGQEVILRCVPISNHLYFYWYRQILGQKVEFLVSFYNNEISEKSEIFDDQFSVERPDGSNFTLKIRSTKLEDSAMYFCASSSSGGTDTQYFGPGTRLTVL.

This clone was detected only a few times. V and J are TRBV10-3 and TRBJ2-2, with TRBD2 matching 12 bases. The V and J ends lost 11 bases and 5 bases, in that order; junction bases with no gene match: 6. Germline-derived CDR1 and CDR2 are ENHRY and SYGVKD. This CDR3 has 14 amino acids. The CDR3: CASRLAGVTGELFF. CDR3 coding DNA: TGTGCCTCCCGACTAGCGGGAGTTACCGGGGAGCTGTTTTTT.

The V call is TRBV27, the J call TRBJ2-2; 11 bases match TRBD2. The germline V gene encodes CDR1 MNHEY and CDR2 SMNVEV (reference sequence). Trimming cost V 2 bases and J 4 bases; bases outside gene matches: 6. This CDR3 is built from 17 residues. CDR3 sequence: CASSLTSGRTITGELFF. In DNA, the CDR3 is TGTGCCAGCAGTTTAACTAGCGGGAGAACAATCACCGGGGAGCTGTTTTTT.

J is TRBJ1-4 and V is TRBV19; 9 nucleotides align to TRBD1. CDR1 and CDR2 (germline): LNHDA, SQIVND (reference sequence). J gave up 0 bases and V 4 bases, and 3 bases lay outside the gene matches. The CDR3 length is 16 residues. CDR3 protein: CASSTDRGSTNEKLFF. The DNA of the CDR3 is TGTGCCAGTAGTACGGACAGGGGATCAACTAATGAAAAACTGTTTTTT. The complete variable domain, with remaining parts taken from reference TRBV19 and TRBJ1-4, reads DGGITQSPKYLFRKEGQNVTLSCEQNLNHDAMYWYRQDPGQGLRLIYYSQIVNDFQKGDIAEGYSVSREKKESFPLTVTSAQKNPTAFYLCASSTDRGSTNEKLFFGSGTQLSVL.

The chain recombines TRBV9 with TRBJ2-3; TRBD2 agrees at 7 bases. In germline, CDR1 is SGDLS, CDR2 YYNGEE. This CDR3 region has 16 residues. J gave up 4 bases and V 3 bases, and 11 bases lay outside the gene matches. CDR3 residues: CASSEKSGGSADTQYF. The CDR3 nucleotides are TGTGCCAGCAGCGAAAAGTCGGGGGGTAGCGCAGATACGCAGTATTTT.

This chain links TRBV7-9 with TRBJ2-7, with 10 bases aligning to TRBD1. CDR1 and CDR2 from the germline V gene are SEHNR and FQNEAQ (reference sequence). This CDR3 is built from 15 residues. V lost 5 bases, J lost 6 bases, and 10 bases stayed unmatched. The CDR3 loop reads CASSRLTGGLVEQYF. The CDR3 DNA reads as TGTGCCAGCAGCCGGCTGACAGGGGGCTTGGTCGAGCAGTACTTC.

The J gene is TRBJ2-7, the V gene TRBV5-6; the D gene is possibly TRBD1 (5 bases). Germline V gives CDR1 SGHDT, CDR2 YYEEEE. The germline V and J ends were trimmed by 2 bases and 6 bases, with 9 bases remaining between them. This CDR3 is 12 amino acids long. CDR3 bases: TGTGCCAGCAGCTTTTTAGGGGTCGAGCAGTACTTC. The encoded protein is CASSFLGVEQYF.

The table lists this clone with a few counts. The chain is built from TRBV7-2 and TRBJ1-2; D unresolved. V lost 5 bases to trimming and J lost 7 bases, with 17 bases between them. Germline V gene sequence: CDR1 SGHTA, CDR2 FQGNSA. The CDR3 is 14 residues long. In DNA, the CDR3 is TGTGCCAGCAGCCCCACAACGGGAATACCTGGCTACACCTTC. Residues: CASSPTTGIPGYTF.

The rearrangement links TRBV5-1 to TRBJ2-3, with D possibly TRBD2 on 7 matching bases. Trimming cost V 1 base and J 2 bases, with 20 bases left between them. The length of the CDR3 is 18 residues. Germline V gene sequence: CDR1 SGHRS, CDR2 YFSETQ. DNA for the CDR3: TGCGCCAGCAGCTTGATCCCGGGGGGCCCCATGCTCACAGATACGCAGTATTTT. As protein: CASSLIPGGPMLTDTQYF.

This chain links TRBV7-2 with TRBJ2-7; TRBD1 aligns across 8 bases. V gave up 4 bases and J gave up 0 bases; unmatched junction bases: 17. The CDR3 loop spans 19 amino acids. The germline gives CDR1 SGHTA, CDR2 FQGNSA. CDR3 DNA: TGTGCCAGCAGCTCCCACCTAGGGTCAGGGGGCCCAAGCTCCTACGAGCAGTACTTC. It codes for CASSSHLGSGGPSSYEQYF.

The J gene is TRBJ2-7, the V gene TRBV28, with a possible D match to TRBD2 (6 bases). The CDR3 is 17 amino acids. CDR1 and CDR2 from the germline V gene are MDHEN and SYDVKM. V lost 6 bases, J lost 1 base, and 22 bases lay in between. CDR3 DNA sequence: TGTGCCAGCAGCCACCCGCCGGGAGCTCAACTTTCCTACGAGCAGTACTTC. It is translated as CASSHPPGAQLSYEQYF.

The genes are TRBV27 and TRBJ1-2; D gene ambiguous. V lost 5 bases and J 4 bases, leaving 17 bases between the germline ends. The CDR3 is 15 amino acids. The germline CDR1 and CDR2 sequences are MNHEY and SMNVEV (reference sequence). CDR3 loop: CASSSTASGGYGYTF. The CDR3 DNA is TGTGCCAGCAGTAGTACAGCCTCCGGAGGCTATGGCTACACCTTC.